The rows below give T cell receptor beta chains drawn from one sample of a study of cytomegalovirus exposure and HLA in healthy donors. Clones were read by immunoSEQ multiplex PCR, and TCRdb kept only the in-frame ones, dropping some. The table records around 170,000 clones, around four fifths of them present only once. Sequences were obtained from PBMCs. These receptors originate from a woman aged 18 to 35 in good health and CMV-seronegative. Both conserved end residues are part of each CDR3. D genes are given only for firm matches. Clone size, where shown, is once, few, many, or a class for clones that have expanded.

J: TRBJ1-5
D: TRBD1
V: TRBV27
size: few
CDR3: CASSFGTANQPQHF
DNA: TGTGCCAGCAGTTTTGGGACAGCCAATCAGCCCCAGCATTTT

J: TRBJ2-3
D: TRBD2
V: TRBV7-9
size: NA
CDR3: CASSAGLAGGPDTQYF
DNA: TGTGCCAGCAGCGCGGGACTAGCGGGGGGGCCAGATACGCAGTATTTT

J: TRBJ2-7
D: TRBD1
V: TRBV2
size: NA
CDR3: CASSVDRGMSYEQYF
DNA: TGTGCCAGCAGTGTAGACAGGGGAATGTCCTACGAGCAGTACTTC

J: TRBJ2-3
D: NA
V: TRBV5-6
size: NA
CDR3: CASNIRTTRPVAQYF
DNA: TGTGCCAGCAATATCCGGACTACCCGCCCAGTGGCGCAGTATTTT

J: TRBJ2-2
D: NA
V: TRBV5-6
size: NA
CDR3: CATAPWGAGELFF
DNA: TGTGCCACCGCTCCGTGGGGGGCCGGGGAGCTGTTTTTT

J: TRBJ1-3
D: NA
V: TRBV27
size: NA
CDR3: CASSLGSPAISGNTIYF
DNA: TGTGCCAGCAGTTTGGGCAGCCCCGCCATCTCTGGAAACACCATATATTTT

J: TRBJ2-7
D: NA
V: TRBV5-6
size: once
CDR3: CASSLAGTSITYEQYF
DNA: TGTGCCAGCAGCTTGGCCGGGACTTCCATTACCTACGAGCAGTACTTC

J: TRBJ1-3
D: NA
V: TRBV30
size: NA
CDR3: CAWSVDRTSSGNTIYF
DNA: TGTGCCTGGAGTGTAGACAGGACGTCCTCTGGAAACACCATATATTTT

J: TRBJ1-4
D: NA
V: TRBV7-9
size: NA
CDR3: CASSDQTGLNEKLFF
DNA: TGTGCCAGCAGCGACCAGACAGGCCTTAATGAAAAACTGTTTTTT

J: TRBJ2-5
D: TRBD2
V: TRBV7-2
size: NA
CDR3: CASSLALAGETQYF
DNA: TGTGCCAGCAGCTTAGCGCTAGCGGGAGAGACCCAGTACTTC

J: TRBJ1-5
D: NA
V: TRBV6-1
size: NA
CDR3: CASRSPGVSNQPQHF
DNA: TGTGCCAGCCGAAGCCCGGGGGTTAGCAATCAGCCCCAGCATTTT

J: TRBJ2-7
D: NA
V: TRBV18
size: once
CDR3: CASSPNRLEGEQYF
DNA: TGTGCCAGCTCACCAAACCGTCTCGAGGGAGAGCAGTACTTC

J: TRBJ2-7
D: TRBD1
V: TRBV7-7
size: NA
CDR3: CASSPLTGVSSYEQYF
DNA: TGTGCCAGCAGCCCATTGACAGGGGTCAGCTCCTACGAGCAGTACTTC

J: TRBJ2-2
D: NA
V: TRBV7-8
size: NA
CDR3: CASTQWGAGETGELFF
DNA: TGTGCCAGCACCCAGTGGGGGGCGGGAGAAACCGGGGAGCTGTTTTTT

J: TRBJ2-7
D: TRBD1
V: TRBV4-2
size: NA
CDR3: CASSPRDSSYEQYF
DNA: TGTGCCAGCAGCCCCCGGGACAGCTCCTACGAGCAGTACTTC

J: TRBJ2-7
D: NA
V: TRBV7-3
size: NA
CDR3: CASSLTGGQAYEQYF
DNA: TGTGCCAGCAGCTTAACGGGGGGTCAGGCCTACGAGCAGTACTTC

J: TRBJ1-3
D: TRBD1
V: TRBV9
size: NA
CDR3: CASSVQGEVYSGNTIYF
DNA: TGTGCCAGCAGCGTACAGGGGGAAGTGTACTCTGGAAACACCATATATTTT

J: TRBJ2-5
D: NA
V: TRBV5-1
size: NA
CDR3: CASSLGQIQETQYF
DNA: TGCGCCAGCAGCTTGGGACAGATACAAGAGACCCAGTACTTC

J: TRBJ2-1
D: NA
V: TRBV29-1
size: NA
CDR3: CSDQTGNEQFF
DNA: TGCAGCGACCAGACGGGCAATGAGCAGTTCTTC

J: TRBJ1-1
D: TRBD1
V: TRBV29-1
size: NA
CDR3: CSVVSWTGATEAFF
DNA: TGCAGCGTTGTTTCCTGGACAGGGGCCACTGAAGCTTTCTTT

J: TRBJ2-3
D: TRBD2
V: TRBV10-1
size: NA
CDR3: CASRASGVDTQYF
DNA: TGCGCCAGCAGGGCCAGCGGGGTGGATACGCAGTATTTT

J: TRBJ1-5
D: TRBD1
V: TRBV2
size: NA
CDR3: CASRGQGIGNQPQHF
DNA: TGTGCCAGCAGGGGACAGGGTATAGGCAATCAGCCCCAGCATTTT

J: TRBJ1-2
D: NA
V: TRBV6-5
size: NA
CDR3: CASSYGGGPYYGYTF
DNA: TGTGCCAGCAGTTACGGGGGGGGCCCTTACTATGGCTACACCTTC

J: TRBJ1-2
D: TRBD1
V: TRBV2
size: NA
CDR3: CASSLRQGGYTF
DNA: TGTGCCAGCAGCCTTAGACAGGGGGGCTACACCTTC

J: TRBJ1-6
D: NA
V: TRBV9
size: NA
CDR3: CASSDGEGDNSPLHF
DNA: TGTGCCAGCAGCGATGGCGAAGGGGATAATTCACCCCTCCACTTT

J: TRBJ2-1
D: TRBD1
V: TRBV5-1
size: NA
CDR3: CASSLEGQGGYNEQFF
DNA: TGCGCCAGCAGCCTTGAAGGACAGGGGGGGTACAATGAGCAGTTCTTC

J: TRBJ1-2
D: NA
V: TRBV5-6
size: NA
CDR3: CASSFEYGYTF
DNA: TGTGCCAGCAGCTTTGAGTATGGCTACACCTTC

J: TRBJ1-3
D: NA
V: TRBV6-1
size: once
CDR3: CASSETQGNTIYF
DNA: TGTGCCAGCAGTGAGACCCAGGGCAACACCATATATTTT

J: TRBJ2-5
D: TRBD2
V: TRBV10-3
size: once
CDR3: CAISSGREETQYF
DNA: TGTGCCATCAGTTCAGGGAGGGAAGAGACCCAGTACTTC